Detailed here is one T cell receptor (beta chain). V gave up 5 bases and J gave up 1 base, with 12 bases separating them. CDR1 and CDR2 (germline): SGHDT, YYEEEE. The CDR3 runs to 14 residues. The data were taken from a study of blood T cell repertoires in COVID-19. At the level of the study: Sample material is recorded as cDNA or gDNA derived from T cells, B-cell-depleted T cells, or PBMCs.

Libraries were prepared by immunoSEQ multiplex PCR; TCRdb keeps only in-frame clonotypes and omits some of them. The sample shows roughly 250,000 clones, 75% to 90% of them seen only once. The source of this sequence is a woman in her forties with acute or convalescent COVID-19. The sequenced sample consisted of peripheral blood. The chain has TRBV5-6 and TRBJ1-1, with D tentatively TRBD1 (6 bases). CDR3 DNA sequence: TGTGCCAGCAGTTATTCGGACAGGAACACTGAAGCTTTCTTT. It is translated as CASSYSDRNTEAFF.